This is a list of T cell receptor beta chains from one sample in a study of memory CD4+ T cells and cytomegalovirus serostatus. Here immunoSEQ multiplex PCR was the method, and the copy in TCRdb shows in-frame clones only, minus some. The sample lists approximately 63,000 clones, over 70% occurring once. Sequenced sample: memory CD4+ T cells from blood. Receptors were obtained from an adult in good health and CMV-seronegative. Some clones in this sample may be carry-over from other donors' samples. The CDR3 runs from the conserved cysteine through the conserved F or W. Each record gives: clone size, D gene, J gene, V gene, CDR3 protein, CDR3 DNA. A D gene is named only where the DNA matches it firmly. Where a row states a size, it is once, few, many or the class of an expanded clone; other rows omit it.

>.|.|TRBJ2-7|TRBV11-2
CASSAGILALEQYF
TGTGCCAGCAGCGCTGGGATACTAGCTTTAGAACAGTACTTC
>once|.|TRBJ2-1|TRBV7-9
CASSLMGRGVPFF
TGTGCCAGCAGCTTGATGGGTAGGGGGGTGCCGTTCTTC
>.|.|TRBJ2-1|TRBV4-3
CASSQASGSYNEQFF
TGCGCCAGCAGCCAAGCCTCGGGGTCTTACAATGAGCAGTTCTTC
>.|TRBD2|TRBJ2-7|TRBV18
CASSPRRLGLPKDEQYF
TGTGCCAGCTCACCACGAAGGTTGGGACTACCCAAGGACGAGCAGTACTTC
>.|.|TRBJ1-6|TRBV6-5
CASTSGARDSPLHF
TGTGCCAGCACCTCCGGGGCCCGAGATTCACCCCTCCACTTT
>few|.|TRBJ2-3|TRBV30
CAWSHTGLTDTQYF
TGTGCCTGGAGTCATACAGGGCTCACAGATACGCAGTATTTT
>.|TRBD2|TRBJ2-7|TRBV7-3
CASSVTSGPYYEQYF
TGTGCCAGCAGCGTAACTAGCGGGCCATACTACGAGCAGTACTTC
>.|TRBD1|TRBJ1-1|TRBV28
CASRSGTGLYEAFF
TGTGCCAGCAGGTCCGGGACAGGATTGTATGAAGCTTTCTTT
>.|TRBD1|TRBJ1-2|TRBV2
CASSLNPGQGNGYTF
TGTGCCAGCAGTCTCAACCCGGGACAGGGTAATGGCTACACCTTC
>.|TRBD2|TRBJ2-5|TRBV6-5
CASGTTAGGEETQYF
TGTGCCAGCGGCACAACGGCGGGGGGGGAAGAGACCCAGTACTTC
>.|.|TRBJ1-5|TRBV19
CASSAVARDQPQHF
TGTGCCAGTAGTGCCGTGGCGAGGGATCAGCCCCAGCATTTT
>.|TRBD1|TRBJ1-2|TRBV28
CASSASGTGYYGYTF
TGTGCCAGCAGTGCCTCCGGGACAGGGTACTATGGCTACACCTTC
>.|.|TRBJ1-4|TRBV4-1
CASSQVQQGNEKLFF
TGCGCCAGCAGCCAAGTACAACAGGGAAATGAAAAACTGTTTTTT
>.|.|TRBJ2-5|TRBV6-6
CASSPSEGETQYF
TGTGCCAGCAGTCCCTCGGAGGGAGAGACCCAGTACTTC
>.|TRBD1|TRBJ2-7|TRBV18
CASSPGQGEQYF
TGTGCCAGCTCACCGGGACAGGGCGAGCAGTACTTC
>.|.|TRBJ2-2|TRBV9
CASSFLGNTGELFF
TGTGCCAGCAGCTTCTTGGGCAACACCGGGGAGCTGTTTTTT
>.|TRBD1|TRBJ1-6|TRBV9
CASSVGTGGWPTNSPLHF
TGTGCCAGCAGCGTAGGGACAGGGGGTTGGCCGACTAATTCACCCCTCCACTTT
>few|.|TRBJ1-1|TRBV7-2
CASSSTSVFRGGTEAFF
TGTGCCAGCAGCTCTACCTCGGTCTTCAGGGGCGGGACTGAAGCTTTCTTT
>.|.|TRBJ1-2|TRBV7-2
CASSQNSYGYTF
TGTGCCAGCAGCCAAAACAGCTATGGCTACACCTTC
>.|.|TRBJ1-4|TRBV5-1
CASSLWAGKDEKLFF
TGCGCCAGCAGCCTCTGGGCAGGGAAAGATGAAAAACTGTTTTTT
>.|.|TRBJ2-7|TRBV15
CATSAQESSYEQYF
TGTGCCACCAGCGCACAGGAGAGCTCCTACGAGCAGTACTTC
>.|.|TRBJ1-4|TRBV18
CASSHKDGNEKLFF
TGTGCCAGCTCACACAAGGACGGGAATGAAAAACTGTTTTTT
>.|.|TRBJ2-7|TRBV5-6
CASSSWGLTYEQYF
TGTGCCAGCAGCTCCTGGGGCCTGACCTACGAGCAGTACTTC
>medium-sized|.|TRBJ1-5|TRBV4-1
CASSQDSGNQPQHF
TGCGCCAGCAGCCAAGATTCGGGGAATCAGCCCCAGCATTTT
>few|.|TRBJ2-5|TRBV7-6
CASSPSRGAQETQYF
TGTGCCAGCAGCCCCTCACGGGGGGCCCAAGAGACCCAGTACTTC
>.|.|TRBJ2-5|TRBV19
CASKVGADQETQYF
TGTGCCAGTAAGGTTGGGGCAGACCAAGAGACCCAGTACTTC
>.|.|TRBJ2-6|TRBV19
CASSIAHGGSFSGANVLTF
TGTGCCAGTAGTATAGCGCATGGGGGGTCCTTCTCTGGGGCCAACGTCCTGACTTTC
>once|.|TRBJ2-7|TRBV2
CASSESRQIGFYEQYF
TGTGCCAGCAGTGAAAGTCGACAGATAGGTTTCTACGAGCAGTACTTC
>.|TRBD1|TRBJ1-4|TRBV18
CASSPGDRGHEKLFF
TGTGCCAGCTCACCGGGGGACAGGGGGCACGAAAAACTGTTTTTT
>.|TRBD2|TRBJ2-5|TRBV29-1
CSVEPVGLAGETQYF
TGCAGCGTTGAACCGGTGGGACTAGCAGGGGAGACCCAGTACTTC
>.|.|TRBJ1-2|TRBV20-1
CSARGVWGYTF
TGCAGTGCTAGGGGGGTTTGGGGCTACACCTTC
>.|.|TRBJ2-1|TRBV29-1
CSVLDGISSYNEQFF
TGCAGCGTATTGGACGGAATTAGCTCCTACAATGAGCAGTTCTTC
>.|.|TRBJ1-1|TRBV5-1
CASSLVMNTEAFF
TGCGCCAGCAGCTTGGTGATGAACACTGAAGCTTTCTTT
>.|.|TRBJ1-3|TRBV7-2
CASSALGTSGNTIYF
TGTGCCAGCAGCGCCCTGGGTACATCAGGAAACACCATATATTTT
>.|.|TRBJ1-1|TRBV7-8
CASSLFPGPMNTEAFF
TGTGCCAGCAGCTTATTTCCAGGCCCCATGAACACTGAAGCTTTCTTT
>.|.|TRBJ2-7|TRBV27
CASSKGGGRRSYEQYF
TGTGCCAGCAGTAAAGGAGGGGGACGGCGCTCCTACGAGCAGTACTTC
>few|.|TRBJ2-4|TRBV27
CASSSPSRDSLAKNIQYF
TGTGCCAGCAGTTCCCCATCCAGGGACTCGCTAGCCAAAAACATTCAGTACTTC
>.|.|TRBJ2-1|TRBV7-3
CASSPGRYNEQFF
TGTGCCAGCAGCCCTGGACGCTACAATGAGCAGTTCTTC
>once|.|TRBJ1-2|TRBV28
CASSSGARGYTF
TGTGCCAGCAGTTCAGGGGCTAGAGGCTACACCTTC
>.|.|TRBJ1-5|TRBV7-9
CASSLGGGGNQPQHF
TGTGCCAGCAGCTTAGGAGGGGGTGGCAATCAGCCCCAGCATTTT
>.|TRBD1|TRBJ2-1|TRBV5-1
CASSPQGTGTNNEQFF
TGCGCCAGCAGCCCTCAGGGGACAGGGACGAACAATGAGCAGTTCTTC
>few|TRBD1|TRBJ1-1|TRBV10-3
CATRLGMTGWGTEAFF
TGTGCCACCCGCCTGGGGATGACAGGGTGGGGCACTGAAGCTTTCTTT
>.|TRBD2|TRBJ2-5|TRBV28
CASSLTSGRTQETQYF
TGTGCCAGCAGTTTGACTAGCGGGAGAACCCAAGAGACCCAGTACTTC
>.|.|TRBJ1-1|TRBV5-1
CASSLPSRRMNTEAFF
TGCGCCAGCAGCTTGCCCTCACGGCGAATGAACACTGAAGCTTTCTTT
>.|.|TRBJ1-5|TRBV7-9
CASSLAQGGGNQPQHF
TGTGCCAGCAGCTTAGCGCAGGGAGGAGGCAATCAGCCCCAGCATTTT
>.|TRBD2|TRBJ2-7|TRBV30
CAWGPGTSGSDEQYF
TGTGCCTGGGGACCCGGGACTAGCGGGAGCGACGAGCAGTACTTC
>once|.|TRBJ1-5|TRBV30
CALDSQNQPQHF
TGTGCCTTAGACAGCCAGAATCAGCCCCAGCATTTT
>once|.|TRBJ1-1|TRBV14
CASSQWGGMNTEAFF
TGTGCCAGCAGCCAATGGGGGGGCATGAACACTGAAGCTTTCTTT
>few|TRBD1|TRBJ2-1|TRBV7-8
CASSWDRVWNEQFF
TGTGCCAGCAGCTGGGACAGGGTTTGGAATGAGCAGTTCTTC
>.|.|TRBJ1-1|TRBV18
CASSQEWPANTEAFF
TGTGCCAGCTCACAGGAGTGGCCAGCCAACACTGAAGCTTTCTTT
>.|.|TRBJ1-5|TRBV5-1
CASSLGGVGNQPQHF
TGCGCCAGCAGCTTGGGGGGGGTAGGCAATCAGCCCCAGCATTTT
>.|TRBD1|TRBJ1-6|TRBV19
CASSIAADRGNSPLHF
TGTGCCAGTAGTATCGCCGCGGACAGGGGAAACTCACCCCTCCACTTT
>once|.|TRBJ2-5|TRBV4-2
CASSQELALETQYF
TGTGCCAGCAGCCAAGAACTAGCCCTGGAGACCCAGTACTTC
>.|.|TRBJ2-7|TRBV28
CASSTTVYEQYF
TGTGCCAGCAGTACGACAGTTTACGAGCAGTACTTC
>.|.|TRBJ1-6|TRBV6-5
CASRGRGGNSPLHF
TGTGCCAGCAGGGGCAGGGGCGGGAATTCACCCCTCCACTTT
>.|TRBD1|TRBJ1-5|TRBV19
CASSARQGDQPQHF
TGTGCCAGTAGCGCACGACAGGGGGATCAGCCCCAGCATTTT
>.|.|TRBJ2-3|TRBV20-1
CSARVADTQYF
TGCAGTGCTAGAGTTGCAGATACGCAGTATTTT